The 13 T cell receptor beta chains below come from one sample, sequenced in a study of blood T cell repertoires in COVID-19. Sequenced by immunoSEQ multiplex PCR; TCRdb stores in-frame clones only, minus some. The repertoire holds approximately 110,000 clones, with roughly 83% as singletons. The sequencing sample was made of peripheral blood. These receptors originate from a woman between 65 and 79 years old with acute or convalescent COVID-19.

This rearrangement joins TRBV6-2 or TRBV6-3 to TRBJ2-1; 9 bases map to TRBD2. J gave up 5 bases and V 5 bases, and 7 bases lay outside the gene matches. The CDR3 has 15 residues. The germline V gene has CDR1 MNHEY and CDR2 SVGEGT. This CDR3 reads CASSHYSGGNNEQFF. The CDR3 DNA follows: TGTGCCAGCAGTCATTATAGCGGGGGAAACAATGAGCAGTTCTTC.

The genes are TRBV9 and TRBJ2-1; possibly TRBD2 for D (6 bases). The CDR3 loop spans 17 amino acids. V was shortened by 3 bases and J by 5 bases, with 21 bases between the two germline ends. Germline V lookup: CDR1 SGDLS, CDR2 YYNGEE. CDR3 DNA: TGTGCCAGCAGCGATAGGGGTGCGGGGCCAACCCACAATGAGCAGTTCTTC. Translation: CASSDRGAGPTHNEQFF. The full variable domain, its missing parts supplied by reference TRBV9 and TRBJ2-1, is DSGVTQTPKHLITATGQRVTLRCSPRSGDLSVYWYQQSLDQGLQFLIQYYNGEERAKGNILERFSAQQFPDLHSELNLSSLELGDSALYFCASSDRGAGPTHNEQFFGPGTRLTVL.

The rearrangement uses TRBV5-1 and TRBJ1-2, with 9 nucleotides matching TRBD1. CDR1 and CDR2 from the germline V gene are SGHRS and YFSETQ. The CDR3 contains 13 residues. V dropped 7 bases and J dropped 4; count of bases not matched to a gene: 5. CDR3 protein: CASALTGGYGYTF. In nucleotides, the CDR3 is TGCGCCAGCGCCTTGACAGGGGGCTATGGCTACACCTTC.

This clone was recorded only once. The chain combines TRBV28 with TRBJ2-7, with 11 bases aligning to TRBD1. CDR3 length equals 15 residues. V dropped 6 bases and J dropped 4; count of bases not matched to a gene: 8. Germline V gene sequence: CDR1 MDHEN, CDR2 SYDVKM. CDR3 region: CASSPPGQGDYEQYF. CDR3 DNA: TGTGCCAGCAGCCCACCGGGACAGGGGGATTACGAGCAGTACTTC.

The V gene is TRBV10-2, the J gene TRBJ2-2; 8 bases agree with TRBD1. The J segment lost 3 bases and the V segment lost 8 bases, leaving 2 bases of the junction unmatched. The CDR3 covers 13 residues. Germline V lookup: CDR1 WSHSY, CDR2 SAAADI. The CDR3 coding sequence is TGCGCCAGCCGGACAGGGTACACCGGGGAGCTGTTTTTT. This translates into CASRTGYTGELFF.

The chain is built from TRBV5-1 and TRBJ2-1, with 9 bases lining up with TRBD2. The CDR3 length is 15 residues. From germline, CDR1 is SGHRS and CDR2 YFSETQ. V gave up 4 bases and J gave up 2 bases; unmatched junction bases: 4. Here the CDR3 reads CASSAAGGTYNEQFF. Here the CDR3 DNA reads TGCGCCAGCAGCGCGGCGGGAGGGACCTACAATGAGCAGTTCTTC. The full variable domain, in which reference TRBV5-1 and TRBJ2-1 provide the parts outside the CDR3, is KAGVTQTPRYLIKTRGQQVTLSCSPISGHRSVSWYQQTPGQGLQFLFEYFSETQRNKGNFPGRFSGRQFSNSRSEMNVSTLELGDSALYLCASSAAGGTYNEQFFGPGTRLTVL.

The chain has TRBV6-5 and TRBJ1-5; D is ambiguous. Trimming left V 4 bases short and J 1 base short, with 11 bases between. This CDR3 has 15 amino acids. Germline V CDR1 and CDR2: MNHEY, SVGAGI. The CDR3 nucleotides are TGTGCCAGCAGTTCCCTCGCGGGGAGCAATCAGCCCCAGCATTTT. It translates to CASSSLAGSNQPQHF.

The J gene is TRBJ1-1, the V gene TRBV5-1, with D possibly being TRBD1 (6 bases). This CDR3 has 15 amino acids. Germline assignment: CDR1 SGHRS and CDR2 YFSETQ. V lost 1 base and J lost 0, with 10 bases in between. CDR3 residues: CASSLTGSMNTEAFF. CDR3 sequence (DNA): TGCGCCAGCAGCTTGACAGGGTCGATGAACACTGAAGCTTTCTTT.

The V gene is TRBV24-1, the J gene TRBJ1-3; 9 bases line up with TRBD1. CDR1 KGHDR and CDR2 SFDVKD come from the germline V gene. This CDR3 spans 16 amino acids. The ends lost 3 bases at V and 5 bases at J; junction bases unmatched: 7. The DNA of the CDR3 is TGTGCCACCAGTGATCCTAGGGACAGGGAAAGAAACACCATATATTTT. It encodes CATSDPRDRERNTIYF.

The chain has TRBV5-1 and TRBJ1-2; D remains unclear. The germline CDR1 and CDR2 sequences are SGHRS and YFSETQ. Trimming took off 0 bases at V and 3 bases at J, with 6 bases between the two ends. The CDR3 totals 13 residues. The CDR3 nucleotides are TGCGCCAGCAGCTTGGAGTTAGACTATGGCTACACCTTC. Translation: CASSLELDYGYTF. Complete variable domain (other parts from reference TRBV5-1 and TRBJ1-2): KAGVTQTPRYLIKTRGQQVTLSCSPISGHRSVSWYQQTPGQGLQFLFEYFSETQRNKGNFPGRFSGRQFSNSRSEMNVSTLELGDSALYLCASSLELDYGYTFGSGTRLTVV.

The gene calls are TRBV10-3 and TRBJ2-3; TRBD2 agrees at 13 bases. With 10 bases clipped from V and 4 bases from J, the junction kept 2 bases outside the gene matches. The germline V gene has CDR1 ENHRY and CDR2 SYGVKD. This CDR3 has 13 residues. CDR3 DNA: TGTGCCACGGGACTAGCGGGGCCAGATACGCAGTATTTT. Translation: CATGLAGPDTQYF.

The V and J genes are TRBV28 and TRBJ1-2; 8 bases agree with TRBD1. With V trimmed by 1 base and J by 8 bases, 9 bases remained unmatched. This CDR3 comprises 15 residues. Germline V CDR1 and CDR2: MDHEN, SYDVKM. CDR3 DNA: TGTGCCAGCAGTTTATCAGCAGGGGGCGGAGAGGGCTACACCTTC. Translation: CASSLSAGGGEGYTF.

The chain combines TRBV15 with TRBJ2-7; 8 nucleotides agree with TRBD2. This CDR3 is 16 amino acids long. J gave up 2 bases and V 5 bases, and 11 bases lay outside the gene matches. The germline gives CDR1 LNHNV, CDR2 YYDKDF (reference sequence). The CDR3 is CATSLTTGAGAYEQYF. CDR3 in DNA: TGTGCCACCAGCCTTACTACCGGAGCGGGAGCCTACGAGCAGTACTTC. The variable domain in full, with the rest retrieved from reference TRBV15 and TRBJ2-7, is DAMVIQNPRYQVTQFGKPVTLSCSQTLNHNVMYWYQQKSSQAPKLLFHYYDKDFNNEADTPDNFQSRRPNTSFCFLDIRSPGLGDTAMYLCATSLTTGAGAYEQYFGPGTRLTVT.